These 26 T cell receptor beta chains originate from one sample sequenced in a study of beta chain features in type 1 diabetes. The study reverse transcribed the entire isolated RNA, so it sequenced expressed TCRB transcripts. The method was immunoSEQ multiplex PCR; TCRdb's version includes in-frame clones alone and lacks a portion of them. The data contain 300,000 or so clones, approximately 8.2% of them singletons. The material sequenced was central memory CD4+ T cells from blood. The receptors originated from a woman between 18 and 29 years old in good health.

This clone has a handful of counts. This chain connects TRBV5-4 to TRBJ1-6; no clear D. Looked up from germline, CDR1 is SGHNT and CDR2 is YYREEE (reference sequence). Trimming removed 4 bases at V and 5 bases at J, with 10 bases between. This CDR3 is 14 amino acids long. CDR3 coding DNA: TGTGCCAGCAGCCTCAACCCGAATAATTCACCCCTCCACTTT. Residues: CASSLNPNNSPLHF.

This clone was counted only a few times. The V and J genes are TRBV20-1 and TRBJ2-7; the D is unclear. V was trimmed by 0 bases and J by 6 bases, leaving 6 bases between them. Germline V gene sequence: CDR1 DFQATT, CDR2 SNEGSKA (reference sequence). The CDR3 spans 11 residues. The CDR3 region is CSARDMGEQYF. CDR3 sequence (DNA): TGCAGTGCTAGAGATATGGGCGAGCAGTACTTC.

This clone was detected a few times. The chain is built from TRBV20-1 and TRBJ2-1, with 7 bases identical to TRBD2. Trimming took 6 bases from V and 9 from J; bases not matched to a gene: 5. Germline V lookup: CDR1 DFQATT, CDR2 SNEGSKA (reference sequence). The CDR3 is 11 residues long. This CDR3 is CSAFGEGEQFF. Here the CDR3 DNA reads TGCAGTGCCTTCGGGGAGGGTGAGCAGTTCTTC.

This chain joins TRBV5-6 and TRBJ2-7; 9 positions match TRBD1. The germline gives CDR1 SGHDT, CDR2 YYEEEE. The CDR3 sequence is 14 residues long. V shed 0 bases, J shed 7 bases, and the junction held 5 bases outside the gene matches. CDR3 region: CASSLDSTGGEQYF. CDR3 DNA sequence: TGTGCCAGCAGCTTGGATTCGACAGGGGGTGAGCAGTACTTC. Based on the CDR3 plus reference TRBV5-6 and TRBJ2-7, the full variable domain is DAGVTQSPTHLIKTRGQQVTLRCSPKSGHDTVSWYQQALGQGPQFIFQYYEEEERQRGNFPDRFSGHQFPNYSSELNVNALLLGDSALYLCASSLDSTGGEQYFGPGTRLTVT.

Only a few counts were recorded for this clone. V is TRBV9 and J is TRBJ1-2; D gene uncertain. Germline V lookup: CDR1 SGDLS, CDR2 YYNGEE. The CDR3 totals 16 residues. The V and J ends lost 5 bases and 2 bases respectively, with 19 bases between them. CDR3 nucleotide sequence: TGTGCCAGCAGTTCCCTGGGAGGCTCGCTAAACTATGGCTACACCTTC. The encoded protein is CASSSLGGSLNYGYTF.

This clone showed up just a few times. Other DNA variants within this sample encode the same CDR3. J is TRBJ1-2 and V is TRBV2; D gene unclear. Per the germline V gene, CDR1 is SNHLY and CDR2 is FYNNEI. V lost 3 bases, J lost 2 bases, and 1 base lay in between. This CDR3 spans 11 amino acids. CDR3 DNA sequence: TGTGCCAGCAGTGAGAACTATGGCTACACCTTC. This translates into CASSENYGYTF.

A few counts support this clone. The gene calls are TRBV27 and TRBJ2-1, with D possibly called TRBD1 or TRBD2 (5 bases each). This CDR3 has 17 residues. V was trimmed by 5 bases and J by 0 bases, leaving 17 bases between them. Germline values: CDR1 MNHEY, CDR2 SMNVEV (reference sequence). This chain's CDR3 is CASSPPGPQSSYNEQFF. CDR3 bases: TGTGCCAGCAGTCCTCCGGGACCCCAAAGCTCCTACAATGAGCAGTTCTTC.

This clone was counted a few times. The chain links TRBV4-3 to TRBJ2-2; TRBD2 matches at 13 bases. J lost 4 bases, V lost 7 bases, and 3 bases had no gene match. CDR1 LGHNA and CDR2 YSLEER come from the germline V gene. The CDR3 runs to 15 residues. CDR3: CASNRLAGGTGELFF. CDR3 DNA: TGCGCCAGCAATCGACTAGCGGGGGGCACCGGGGAGCTGTTTTTT.

This clone was seen a few times. The chain has TRBV18 and TRBJ2-3; 7 positions agree with TRBD1. This CDR3 has 16 amino acids. Germline lookup yields CDR1 KGHSH and CDR2 LQKENI. Germline trimming cut 3 bases from V and 2 bases from J; bases unmatched to any gene: 8. CDR3 DNA sequence: TGTGCCAGCTCACCTCTCCAGGGGGTCGACACAGATACGCAGTATTTT. Translating gives CASSPLQGVDTDTQYF.

In its sample, this clone was seen a few times. CDR3 loop: CASSLLAPLSTDTQYF. CDR3 DNA sequence: TGTGCCAGCAGCTTATTAGCTCCCCTTAGCACAGATACGCAGTATTTT. V and J are TRBV11-2 and TRBJ2-3; D is uncertain. The germline V gene encodes CDR1 SGHAT and CDR2 FQNNGV. This CDR3 has 16 amino acids. Trimming took off 2 bases at V and 0 bases at J, with 12 bases between the two ends.

V gene TRBV5-4 combines with J gene TRBJ2-3, with D unresolved. The CDR3 runs 14 residues. V lost 2 bases and J 4 bases, leaving 11 bases between the germline ends. Germline values: CDR1 SGHNT, CDR2 YYREEE (reference sequence). As DNA, the CDR3 is TGTGCCAGCAGCTTCTCTCATCAGGCAGATACGCAGTATTTT. Encoded protein: CASSFSHQADTQYF.

This clone has at least ten counts. The chain links TRBV10-3 to TRBJ1-3; tentative D call: TRBD1 (5 bases). V gave up 3 bases and J gave up 11 bases, with 11 bases separating them. The germline V gene encodes CDR1 ENHRY and CDR2 SYGVKD. This CDR3 comprises 12 residues. The CDR3, as DNA: TGTGCCATCAGTGAAGGGGCCGGCTCCATATATTTT. This codes for CAISEGAGSIYF.

V usage is TRBV7-8 and J usage is TRBJ2-5, with unresolved D. This CDR3 has 14 residues. Germline V lookup: CDR1 SGHVS, CDR2 FQNEAQ. Deletions cut 5 bases from V and 5 bases from J, with 15 bases between. CDR3 amino acids: CASSIEASGETQYF. DNA of the CDR3: TGTGCCAGCAGCATAGAGGCCTCGGGTGAGACCCAGTACTTC.

At least ten counts were recorded for this clone. J is TRBJ2-1 and V is TRBV5-1; no reliable D call. Germline lookup yields CDR1 SGHRS and CDR2 YFSETQ. V shed 0 bases and J shed 3 bases, with 7 bases lying between them. CDR3 length: 14 amino acids. In nucleotides, the CDR3 is TGCGCCAGCAGCTTGGGTGAAGGCTACAATGAGCAGTTCTTC. As protein: CASSLGEGYNEQFF.

The V call is TRBV9, the J call TRBJ1-5, with D possibly matching TRBD1 (6 bases). CDR3 length: 15 residues. Germline V gene lookup returns CDR1 SGDLS and CDR2 YYNGEE. Trimming cost V 2 bases and J 4 bases, with 13 bases left between them. The CDR3 protein is CASSVSGTLNQPQHF. In DNA, the CDR3 is TGTGCCAGCAGCGTTTCTGGGACACTAAATCAGCCCCAGCATTTT. Full variable domain (outside the CDR3, taken from reference TRBV9 and TRBJ1-5): DSGVTQTPKHLITATGQRVTLRCSPRSGDLSVYWYQQSLDQGLQFLIQYYNGEERAKGNILERFSAQQFPDLHSELNLSSLELGDSALYFCASSVSGTLNQPQHFGDGTRLSIL.

This clone was recorded a few times. The V gene is TRBV28, the J gene TRBJ2-7; TRBD1 aligns across 7 bases. Trimming at V came to 6 bases and at J to 3 bases, leaving 11 bases not matched to a gene. Germline CDR1 is MDHEN and CDR2 is SYDVKM. CDR3 length: 15 amino acids. CDR3 sequence: CASRAKYWDSYEQYF. The CDR3 nucleotides read TGTGCCAGCAGGGCGAAATACTGGGACAGCTACGAGCAGTACTTC.

The chain employs TRBV4-1 and TRBJ1-2, with D possibly being TRBD1 (5 bases). This CDR3 comprises 13 residues. The germline CDR1 and CDR2 sequences are MGHRA and YSYEKL. The V end was cut by 2 bases, the J end by 8 bases, with 12 bases between. Here the CDR3 reads CASSQPGNWGYTF. CDR3 sequence (DNA): TGCGCCAGCAGCCAACCAGGGAATTGGGGCTACACCTTC.

This clone was seen a handful of times. The gene calls are TRBV7-2 and TRBJ1-2, with D perhaps TRBD1 (6 bases). Germline CDR1 SGHTA, CDR2 FQGNSA. The CDR3 has 13 residues. Trimming shortened V by 5 bases and J by 3 bases, and 10 bases separated the two germline ends. The CDR3 nucleotides are TGTGCCAGCAGCGAAACAGGGTACTATGGCTACACCTTC. Amino acids: CASSETGYYGYTF.

There are a few counts of this clone. The chain carries TRBV9 and TRBJ2-3; no definite D call. Trimming cost V 2 bases and J 4 bases, with 8 bases left between them. The CDR3 runs to 13 residues. The V gene's germline CDR1 is SGDLS and CDR2 YYNGEE. CDR3 protein: CASSVWSADTQYF. The CDR3 bases are TGTGCCAGCAGCGTTTGGTCGGCAGATACGCAGTATTTT.

This chain connects TRBV7-9 to TRBJ1-5; the D is unclear. Trimming removed 1 base at V and 6 bases at J, with 13 bases between. Per the germline V gene, CDR1 is SEHNR and CDR2 is FQNEAQ (reference sequence). The length of the CDR3 is 15 residues. The CDR3 nucleotides are TGTGCCAGCAGCTTAGACGGAGGCGATAGTCAGCCCCAGCATTTT. This gives the protein CASSLDGGDSQPQHF.

The chain links TRBV5-1 to TRBJ2-5, with D possibly being TRBD2 (6 bases). The CDR3 extends over 13 amino acids. The V and J ends lost 3 bases and 7 bases respectively, with 13 bases between them. The V gene's germline CDR1 is SGHRS and CDR2 YFSETQ. The CDR3 reads CASSSEGHGTQYF. CDR3 bases: TGCGCCAGCAGCTCGGAGGGGCACGGGACCCAGTACTTC.

This rearrangement joins TRBV29-1 to TRBJ1-1, with a tentative D call TRBD1 (5 bases). Per germline, CDR1 SQVTM and CDR2 ANQGSEA. V dropped 7 bases and J dropped 0 bases, with 12 bases sitting between them. CDR3 length: 13 amino acids. The CDR3 nucleotides are TGCAGCGGTATCAAGGGGTTGAACACTGAAGCTTTCTTT. It specifies CSGIKGLNTEAFF.

CDR3 sequence: CATSRLPGQGASNEQFF. CDR3 nucleotide sequence: TGTGCCACCAGCAGACTACCGGGACAGGGGGCGTCTAATGAGCAGTTCTTC. V usage is TRBV15 and J usage is TRBJ2-1; 12 bases fit TRBD1. Germline V gives CDR1 LNHNV, CDR2 YYDKDF (reference sequence). CDR3 length: 17 amino acids. Unmatched junction bases numbered 9, after V lost 2 bases and J lost 7 bases. The full variable domain, completed using reference TRBV15 and TRBJ2-1, is DAMVIQNPRYQVTQFGKPVTLSCSQTLNHNVMYWYQQKSSQAPKLLFHYYDKDFNNEADTPDNFQSRRPNTSFCFLDIRSPGLGDTAMYLCATSRLPGQGASNEQFFGPGTRLTVL.

The V call is TRBV4-3, the J call TRBJ1-3, with D hard to call. Trimming took 2 bases from V and 2 from J, leaving 10 bases between them. This CDR3 has 15 amino acids. Germline CDR1 and CDR2: LGHNA and YSLEER. CDR3 bases: TGCGCCAGCAGCCAAACTGTCGGGGCTGGAAACACCATATATTTT. As protein: CASSQTVGAGNTIYF.

V gene TRBV7-9 combines with J gene TRBJ1-4, with D tentatively TRBD1 (5 bases). Between the trimmed V and J ends, which lost 2 bases and 6 bases, there was a span of 10 bases. Germline V gives CDR1 SEHNR, CDR2 FQNEAQ (reference sequence). This CDR3 has 14 amino acids. CDR3 in DNA: TGTGCCAGCAGCTTAAGGGGAGAGGATGAAAAACTGTTTTTT. Translated: CASSLRGEDEKLFF. The full variable domain, its missing parts supplied by reference TRBV7-9 and TRBJ1-4, is DTGVSQNPRHKITKRGQNVTFRCDPISEHNRLYWYRQTLGQGPEFLTYFQNEAQLEKSRLLSDRFSAERPKGSFSTLEIQRTEQGDSAMYLCASSLRGEDEKLFFGSGTQLSVL.

The chain couples TRBV18 to TRBJ1-1; D ambiguous. V was trimmed by 1 base and J by 8 bases, leaving 17 bases between them. The CDR3 extends over 15 amino acids. Germline values: CDR1 KGHSH, CDR2 LQKENI. CDR3 sequence reads: CASSPLVPGEGEAFF. CDR3 nucleotides: TGTGCCAGCTCACCACTTGTTCCCGGGGAAGGGGAAGCTTTCTTT.